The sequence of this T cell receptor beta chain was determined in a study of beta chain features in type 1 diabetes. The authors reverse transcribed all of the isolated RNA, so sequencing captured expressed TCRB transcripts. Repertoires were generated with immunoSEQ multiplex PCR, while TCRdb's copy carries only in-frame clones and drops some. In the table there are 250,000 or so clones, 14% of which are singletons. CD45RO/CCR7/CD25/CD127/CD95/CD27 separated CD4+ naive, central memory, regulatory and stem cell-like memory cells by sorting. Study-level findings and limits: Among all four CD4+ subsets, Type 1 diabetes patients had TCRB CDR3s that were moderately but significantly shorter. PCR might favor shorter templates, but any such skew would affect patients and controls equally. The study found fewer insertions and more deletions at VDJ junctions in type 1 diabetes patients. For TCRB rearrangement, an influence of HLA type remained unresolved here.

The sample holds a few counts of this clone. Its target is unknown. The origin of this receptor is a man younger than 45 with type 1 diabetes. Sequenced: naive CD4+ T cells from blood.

CDR3 DNA sequence: TGTGCCATCAGTCCGGGACAATCCTACGAGCAGTACTTC. Its translation: CAISPGQSYEQYF. V and J are TRBV10-3 and TRBJ2-7; TRBD1 might be the D (6 bases). The length of the CDR3 is 13 residues. Trimming took 5 bases from V and 1 from J, leaving 9 bases between them. Germline assignment: CDR1 ENHRY and CDR2 SYGVKD.